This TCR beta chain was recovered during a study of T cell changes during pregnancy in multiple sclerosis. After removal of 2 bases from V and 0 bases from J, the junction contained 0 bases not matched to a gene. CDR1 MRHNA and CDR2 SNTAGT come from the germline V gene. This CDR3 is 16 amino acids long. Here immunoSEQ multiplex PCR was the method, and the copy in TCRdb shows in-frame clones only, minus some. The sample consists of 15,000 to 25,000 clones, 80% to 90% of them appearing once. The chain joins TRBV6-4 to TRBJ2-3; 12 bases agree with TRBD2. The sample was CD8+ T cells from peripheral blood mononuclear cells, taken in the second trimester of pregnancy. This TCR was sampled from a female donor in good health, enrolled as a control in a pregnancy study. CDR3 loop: CASSDGTSGSTDTQYF. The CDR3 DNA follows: TGTGCCAGCAGTGACGGGACTAGCGGGAGCACAGATACGCAGTATTTT.